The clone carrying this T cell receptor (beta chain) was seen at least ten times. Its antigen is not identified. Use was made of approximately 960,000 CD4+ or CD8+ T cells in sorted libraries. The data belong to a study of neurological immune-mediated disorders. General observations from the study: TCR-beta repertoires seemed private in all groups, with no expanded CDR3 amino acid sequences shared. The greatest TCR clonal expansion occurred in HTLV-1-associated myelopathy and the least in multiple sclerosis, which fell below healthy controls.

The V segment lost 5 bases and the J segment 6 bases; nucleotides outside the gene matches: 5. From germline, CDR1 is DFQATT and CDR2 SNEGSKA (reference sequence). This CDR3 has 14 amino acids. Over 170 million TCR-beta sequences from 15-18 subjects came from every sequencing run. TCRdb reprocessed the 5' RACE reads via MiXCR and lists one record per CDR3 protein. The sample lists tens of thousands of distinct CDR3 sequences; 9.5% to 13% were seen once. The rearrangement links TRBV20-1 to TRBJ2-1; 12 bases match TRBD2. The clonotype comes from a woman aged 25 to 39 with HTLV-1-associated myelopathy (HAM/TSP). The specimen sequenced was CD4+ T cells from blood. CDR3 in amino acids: CSASTSGGINEQFF. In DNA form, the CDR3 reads TGCAGTGCTTCTACTAGCGGGGGGATCAATGAGCAGTTCTTC.